The 5 T cell receptor beta chains below were found in one sample sequenced in a study of early T cells in non-severe SARS-CoV-2 infection. Each CDR3 protein gets one entry after TCRdb re-called the 5' RACE reads with MiXCR. The sample holds 35,000 to 45,000 distinct CDR3 sequences, approximately 5.9% seen once. This specimen was whole blood, taken at baseline. These receptors all stem from an adult who was a healthcare worker with PCR-confirmed SARS-CoV-2 infection or an uninfected control (not recorded which).

This clonotype was detected ten times or more. CDR3 amino acids: CASSLSGAEAFF. DNA of the CDR3: TGTGCCAGCAGCTTATCCGGGGCTGAAGCTTTCTTT. V and J are TRBV11-2 and TRBJ1-1; D remains unclear. V dropped 2 bases and J dropped 6 bases, with 7 bases sitting between them. CDR1 and CDR2 from the germline V gene are SGHAT and FQNNGV. The length of the CDR3 is 12 residues.

This rearrangement joins TRBV27 to TRBJ1-6; no firm D call. The CDR3 runs 15 residues. The germline gives CDR1 MNHEY, CDR2 SMNVEV (reference sequence). The V and J ends lost 4 bases and 10 bases respectively, with 17 bases between them. CDR3 nucleotide sequence: TGTGCCAGCAGTTCGCCGACCGAGACCGGATCACCCCTCCACTTT. Its protein product is CASSSPTETGSPLHF.

This clonotype was observed many times. The J gene is TRBJ1-4, the V gene TRBV12-3 or TRBV12-4, with unresolved D. Trimming took off 5 bases at V and 4 bases at J, with 5 bases between the two ends. There are 12 residues in the CDR3. CDR3 in DNA: TGTGCCAGCAGTCGGAGTAATGAAAAACTGTTTTTT. Its translation is CASSRSNEKLFF.

At least ten counts were recorded for this clonotype. The CDR3 DNA reads as TGTGCCAGCAGTCTTCCCCTCGGGGGGCTGTCCTACGAGCAGTACTTC. It yields the protein CASSLPLGGLSYEQYF. The chain is built from TRBV28 and TRBJ2-7; D possibly corresponds to TRBD2 (7 bases). V gave up 5 bases and J gave up 1 base, with 18 bases separating them. Germline lookup yields CDR1 MDHEN and CDR2 SYDVKM. The CDR3 extends over 16 amino acids.

This clonotype was counted a few times. J is TRBJ2-3 and V is TRBV20-1; TRBD2 agrees at 8 bases. The CDR3 totals 15 residues. Germline lookup yields CDR1 DFQATT and CDR2 SNEGSKA (reference sequence). The trim removed 0 bases at V and 7 bases at J, leaving 9 bases unmatched. DNA of the CDR3: TGCAGTGCTAGAGATGGGGCTAGCGGGCCGAATACGCAGTATTTT. Amino acids: CSARDGASGPNTQYF.